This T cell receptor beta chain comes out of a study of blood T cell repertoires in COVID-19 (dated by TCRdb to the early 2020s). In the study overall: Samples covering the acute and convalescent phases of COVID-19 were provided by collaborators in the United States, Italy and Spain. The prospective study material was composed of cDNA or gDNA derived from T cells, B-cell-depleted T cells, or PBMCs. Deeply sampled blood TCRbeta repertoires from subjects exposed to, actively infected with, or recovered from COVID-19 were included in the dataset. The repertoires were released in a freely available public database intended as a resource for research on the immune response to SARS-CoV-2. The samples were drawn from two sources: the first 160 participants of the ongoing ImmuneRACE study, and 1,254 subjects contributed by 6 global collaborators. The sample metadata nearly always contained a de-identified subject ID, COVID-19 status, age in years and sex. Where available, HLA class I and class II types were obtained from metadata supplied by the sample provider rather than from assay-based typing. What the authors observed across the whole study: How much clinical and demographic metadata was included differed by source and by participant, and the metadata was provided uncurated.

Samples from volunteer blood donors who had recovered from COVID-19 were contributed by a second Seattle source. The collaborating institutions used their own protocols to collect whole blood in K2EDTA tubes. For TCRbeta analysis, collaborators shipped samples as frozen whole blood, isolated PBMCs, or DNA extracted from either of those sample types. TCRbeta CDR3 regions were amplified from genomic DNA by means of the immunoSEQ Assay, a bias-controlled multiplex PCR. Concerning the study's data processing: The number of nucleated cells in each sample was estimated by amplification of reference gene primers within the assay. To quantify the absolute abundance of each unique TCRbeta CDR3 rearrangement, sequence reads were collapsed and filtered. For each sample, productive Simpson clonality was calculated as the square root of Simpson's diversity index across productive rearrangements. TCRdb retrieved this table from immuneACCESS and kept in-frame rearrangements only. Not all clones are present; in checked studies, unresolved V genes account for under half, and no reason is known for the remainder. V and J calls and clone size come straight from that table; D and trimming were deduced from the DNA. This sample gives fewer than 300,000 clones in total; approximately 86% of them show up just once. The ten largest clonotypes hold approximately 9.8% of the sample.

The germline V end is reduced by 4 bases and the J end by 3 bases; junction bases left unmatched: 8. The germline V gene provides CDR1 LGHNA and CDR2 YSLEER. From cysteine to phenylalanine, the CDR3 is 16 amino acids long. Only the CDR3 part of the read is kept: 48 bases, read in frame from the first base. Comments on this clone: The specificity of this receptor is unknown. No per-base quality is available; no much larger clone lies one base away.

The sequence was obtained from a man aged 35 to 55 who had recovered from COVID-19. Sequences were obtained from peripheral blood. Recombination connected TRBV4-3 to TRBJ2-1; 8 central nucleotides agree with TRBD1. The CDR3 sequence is CASSPQYRGNYNEQFF. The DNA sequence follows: TGCGCCAGCAGCCCCCAATACAGGGGGAACTACAATGAGCAGTTCTTC.